Below are 15 T cell receptor beta chains sequenced from a single sample in a study of CD8 T cells in ankylosing spondylitis. Whole-study findings and limits: Ankylosing spondylitis blood seemed to carry a telltale TCR beta motif made of several highly homologous variants.

TCRdb reprocessed the 5' RACE reads with MiXCR, giving one entry per CDR3 protein. The top ten hold 15% to 20% of the sample, which has over 700,000 distinct CDR3 sequences, around 20% seen once. Their target antigens are unknown. The sample taken for sequencing was blood, either unsorted or a sorted T cell fraction (not recorded which). The receptors come from a male donor with ankylosing spondylitis.

This clonotype was picked up a small number of times. V is TRBV5-5 and J is TRBJ2-7; D is possibly TRBD1 or TRBD2 (5 bases each). V was cut by 3 bases and J by 1 base, with 14 bases left in between. There are 15 residues in the CDR3. Germline CDR1 reads SGHKS; CDR2 reads YYEKEE (reference sequence). The CDR3 sequence is CASSYGARGSYEQYF. The CDR3 DNA sequence: TGTGCCAGCAGCTACGGGGCCAGAGGGTCCTACGAGCAGTACTTC.

This chain joins TRBV12-3 or TRBV12-4 and TRBJ2-1; maybe TRBD2 (6 bases). CDR3 length: 14 residues. V was pared by 8 bases and J by 6 bases, with 17 bases between. The CDR3 loop is CASLTHGSGNEQFF. The CDR3 DNA sequence: TGTGCCAGCCTCACACACGGGAGCGGCAATGAGCAGTTCTTC.

The table lists this clonotype with a few counts. J is TRBJ2-7 and V is TRBV12-3 or TRBV12-4; 8 positions match TRBD1. V shed 3 bases, J shed 1 base, and the junction held 2 bases outside the gene matches. The CDR3 runs to 14 residues. CDR3 nucleotides: TGTGCCAGCAGTTTCTGGACAGGGTCCTACGAGCAGTACTTC. This translates into CASSFWTGSYEQYF.

The chain has TRBV7-8 and TRBJ2-1, with 9 bases fitting TRBD1. CDR1 is SGHVS, CDR2 FQNEAQ, per germline. The CDR3 covers 16 residues. V lost 5 bases to trimming and J lost 4 bases; unmatched junction nucleotides: 9. In DNA form, the CDR3 reads TGTGCCAGCAGCCAGGTCATGGGACAGGGTTACAATGAGCAGTTCTTC. Amino acids: CASSQVMGQGYNEQFF.

This clonotype was found a few times. This chain joins TRBV6-2 or TRBV6-3 and TRBJ1-3; D gene unclear. CDR1 is MNHEY and CDR2 is SVGEGT in the germline V gene. The CDR3 is 16 amino acids. V lost 6 bases to trimming and J lost 0 bases, with 15 bases between them. CDR3 coding DNA: TGTGCCAGCAGGAATGGACTCACACCCTCTGGAAACACCATATATTTT. Residues: CASRNGLTPSGNTIYF.

This clonotype has more than one count but fewer than ten. The V and J genes are TRBV9 and TRBJ2-7; 9 nucleotides agree with TRBD2. The germline CDR1 and CDR2 sequences are SGDLS and YYNGEE. This CDR3 is 15 amino acids long. Trimming cost V 4 bases and J 0 bases; bases outside gene matches: 5. The CDR3 sequence: CASSKSGGPSYEQYF. CDR3 DNA: TGTGCCAGCAGCAAAAGCGGGGGGCCCTCCTACGAGCAGTACTTC.

In this sample, this clonotype turned up a few times. The chain uses TRBV20-1 and TRBJ2-1; D ambiguous. The germline V gene has CDR1 DFQATT and CDR2 SNEGSKA (reference sequence). V was trimmed by 4 bases and J by 0 bases, leaving 10 bases between them. This CDR3 spans 14 amino acids. The DNA for the CDR3 is TGCAGTGCTATTTGGGGTAGCTCCTACAATGAGCAGTTCTTC. Residues: CSAIWGSSYNEQFF.

This clonotype was recorded a few times. V is TRBV24-1 and J is TRBJ2-7; no reliable D call. The CDR3 runs to 13 residues. Germline CDR1 reads KGHDR; CDR2 reads SFDVKD. The V and J ends lost 6 bases and 5 bases respectively, with 13 bases between them. The CDR3 loop is CATSTWTRDEQYF. Here the CDR3 DNA reads TGTGCCACCAGTACGTGGACGCGCGACGAGCAGTACTTC.

The chain carries TRBV12-3 or TRBV12-4 and TRBJ1-4; TRBD1 is a possible D gene (6 bases). This CDR3 is 17 amino acids long. V lost 1 base to trimming and J lost 4 bases, with 16 bases between them. CDR3 in amino acids: CASSLDPTGSHNEKLFF. As DNA, the CDR3 is TGTGCCAGCAGTTTAGACCCTACAGGGTCTCATAATGAAAAACTGTTTTTT.

This clonotype occurred a few times. The gene calls are TRBV5-1 and TRBJ1-1; D remains unclear. V shed 2 bases and J shed 4 bases, with 9 bases lying between them. Germline values: CDR1 SGHRS, CDR2 YFSETQ. The length of the CDR3 is 13 residues. CDR3 sequence: CASSFLGSTEAFF. CDR3 nucleotide sequence: TGCGCCAGCAGCTTTTTAGGGTCCACTGAAGCTTTCTTT.

The V call is TRBV6-1, the J call TRBJ2-7; D remains ambiguous. Germline CDR1 reads MNHNS; CDR2 reads SASEGT. CDR3 length equals 11 residues. Trimming left V 3 bases short and J 3 bases short, with 3 bases between. The CDR3 protein is CASSEDYEQYF. In DNA form, the CDR3 reads TGTGCCAGCAGTGAGGACTACGAGCAGTACTTC.

This chain uses TRBV27 with TRBJ1-2; D might be TRBD1 (5 bases). Germline assignment: CDR1 MNHEY and CDR2 SMNVEV (reference sequence). This CDR3 is 12 amino acids long. The V end was cut by 6 bases, the J end by 7 bases, with 12 bases between. In nucleotides, the CDR3 is TGTGCCAGCAGCCCCGGGGCAAGTGGCTACACCTTC. This encodes CASSPGASGYTF.

There are a few counts of this clonotype. This chain uses TRBV12-3 or TRBV12-4 with TRBJ2-7, with a tentative D call TRBD2 (6 bases). The CDR3 runs to 16 residues. The V gene lost 2 bases and the J gene lost 0 bases, with 14 bases spanning the gap. The CDR3 region has the DNA TGTGCCAGCAGTTTATTTGCGGGACGAAACTCCTACGAGCAGTACTTC. Its translation is CASSLFAGRNSYEQYF.

The table lists this clonotype with a few counts. The chain is built from TRBV20-1 and TRBJ2-7, with TRBD2 identical over 10 bases. J was trimmed by 1 base and V by 4 bases; bases with no gene match: 4. Germline V gene sequence: CDR1 DFQATT, CDR2 SNEGSKA (reference sequence). The CDR3 runs to 14 residues. In DNA, the CDR3 is TGCAGTGCTATACCTAGCGGGAGTTCCTACGAGCAGTACTTC. It encodes CSAIPSGSSYEQYF.

This chain joins TRBV7-9 and TRBJ2-1; D may be TRBD2 (5 bases). V shed 6 bases and J shed 1 base, with 13 bases lying between them. This CDR3 is 15 amino acids long. Looked up from germline, CDR1 is SEHNR and CDR2 is FQNEAQ (reference sequence). CDR3 in amino acids: CASRKRAVSYNEQFF. The CDR3 coding sequence is TGTGCCAGCAGAAAACGAGCGGTTTCCTACAATGAGCAGTTCTTC.